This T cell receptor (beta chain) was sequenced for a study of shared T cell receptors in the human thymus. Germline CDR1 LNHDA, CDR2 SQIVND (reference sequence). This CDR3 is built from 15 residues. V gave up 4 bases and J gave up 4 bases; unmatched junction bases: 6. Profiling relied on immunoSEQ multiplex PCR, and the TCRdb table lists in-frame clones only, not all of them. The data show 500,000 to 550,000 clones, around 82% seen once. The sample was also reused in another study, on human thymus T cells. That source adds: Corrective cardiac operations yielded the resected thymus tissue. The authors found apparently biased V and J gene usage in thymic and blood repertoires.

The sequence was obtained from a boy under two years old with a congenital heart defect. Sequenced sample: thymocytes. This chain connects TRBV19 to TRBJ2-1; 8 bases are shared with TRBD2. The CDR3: CASSTGTRAYNEQFF. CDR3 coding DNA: TGTGCCAGTAGTACCGGGACTAGGGCTTACAATGAGCAGTTCTTC.